Listed here are 20 T cell receptor beta chains from one sample, sequenced in a study of shared clonotypes between healthy human individuals. TCRdb's copy holds only in-frame clones and misses some; the assay was immunoSEQ multiplex PCR. The table lists around 2.5 million clones, approximately 93% of them singletons. Sequencing used naive CD4+ T cells from PBMCs. Subset here: CD45RA+ positively selected. These receptors all come from a man younger than 30 in good health. Some clones in this sample may be carry-over from other donors' samples.

This rearrangement joins TRBV19 to TRBJ2-7; 10 bases match TRBD2. CDR3 size: 17 residues. The V gene's germline CDR1 is LNHDA and CDR2 SQIVND (reference sequence). V dropped 4 bases and J dropped 1; count of bases not matched to a gene: 10. The CDR3 DNA sequence: TGTGCCAGTAGTAAGGTAGGAGCTAGCGGGGGATCCTACGAGCAGTACTTC. Encoded protein: CASSKVGASGGSYEQYF. Full variable domain (rest looked up from reference TRBV19 and TRBJ2-7): DGGITQSPKYLFRKEGQNVTLSCEQNLNHDAMYWYRQDPGQGLRLIYYSQIVNDFQKGDIAEGYSVSREKKESFPLTVTSAQKNPTAFYLCASSKVGASGGSYEQYFGPGTRLTVT.

The J gene is TRBJ2-1, the V gene TRBV5-1; D might be TRBD2 (6 bases). This CDR3 spans 18 amino acids. Trimming shortened V by 3 bases and J by 4 bases, and 23 bases separated the two germline ends. Germline V gene lookup returns CDR1 SGHRS and CDR2 YFSETQ. CDR3 sequence reads: CASSWGAPGLRTYNEQFF. CDR3 DNA sequence: TGCGCCAGCAGCTGGGGAGCTCCGGGACTCAGGACATACAATGAGCAGTTCTTC. Based on the CDR3 plus reference TRBV5-1 and TRBJ2-1, the full variable domain is KAGVTQTPRYLIKTRGQQVTLSCSPISGHRSVSWYQQTPGQGLQFLFEYFSETQRNKGNFPGRFSGRQFSNSRSEMNVSTLELGDSALYLCASSWGAPGLRTYNEQFFGPGTRLTVL.

This rearrangement joins TRBV18 to TRBJ2-3; 7 bases are a match to TRBD2. The germline V gene has CDR1 KGHSH and CDR2 LQKENI. This CDR3 is built from 16 residues. V was clipped by 5 bases and J by 5 bases; unmatched bases: 13. Here the CDR3 DNA reads TGTGCCAGCTCAATGGGTTCGGCGGGAGAAAGAGATACGCAGTATTTT. Residues: CASSMGSAGERDTQYF. Drawing the rest from reference TRBV18 and TRBJ2-3, the complete variable domain is NAGVMQNPRHLVRRRGQEARLRCSPMKGHSHVYWYRQLPEEGLKFMVYLQKENIIDESGMPKERFSAEFPKEGPSILRIQQVVRGDSAAYFCASSMGSAGERDTQYFGPGTRLTVL.

This chain uses TRBV27 with TRBJ2-3; D might be TRBD2 (6 bases). Germline assignment: CDR1 MNHEY and CDR2 SMNVEV (reference sequence). The CDR3 is 17 amino acids. The V end was cut by 7 bases, the J end by 6 bases, with 26 bases between. CDR3 sequence: CASKGVANSWGGDTQYF. CDR3 sequence (DNA): TGTGCCAGCAAAGGAGTTGCGAACTCTTGGGGAGGTGATACGCAGTATTTT.

This chain uses TRBV5-1 with TRBJ2-7, with 8 bases lining up with TRBD2. The V gene's germline CDR1 is SGHRS and CDR2 YFSETQ. V shed 1 base, J shed 10 bases, and the junction held 13 bases outside the gene matches. This CDR3 has 15 residues. In DNA form, the CDR3 reads TGCGCCAGCAGCTTGTTTCCTAGCGGGCCCTATTTCCAGTACTTC. Its translation is CASSLFPSGPYFQYF.

The chain recombines TRBV5-1 with TRBJ2-6; possibly TRBD1 for D (6 bases). V lost 4 bases, J lost 2 bases, and 16 bases lay in between. CDR1 SGHRS and CDR2 YFSETQ come from the germline V gene. The CDR3 has 17 amino acids. For the CDR3, the DNA is TGCGCCAGCAGCCCCCAGGTGGGGGACACTGGGGCCAACGTCCTGACTTTC. Encoded protein: CASSPQVGDTGANVLTF. Complete variable domain (other parts from reference TRBV5-1 and TRBJ2-6): KAGVTQTPRYLIKTRGQQVTLSCSPISGHRSVSWYQQTPGQGLQFLFEYFSETQRNKGNFPGRFSGRQFSNSRSEMNVSTLELGDSALYLCASSPQVGDTGANVLTFGAGSRLTVL.

V is TRBV7-2 and J is TRBJ2-3, with 13 bases aligning to TRBD2. The CDR3 covers 21 residues. Germline V lookup: CDR1 SGHTA, CDR2 FQGNSA. V was pared by 0 bases and J by 4 bases, with 16 bases of the junction left unmatched. CDR3 in amino acids: CASSLALEGTSGAQRADTQYF. The CDR3 coding sequence is TGTGCCAGCAGCTTAGCGTTGGAGGGGACTAGCGGGGCGCAGCGAGCAGATACGCAGTATTTT.

Regarding this clone: Distinct nucleotide sequences in the sample also encode this CDR3. The V gene is TRBV5-1, the J gene TRBJ1-1, with 7 bases fitting TRBD1. Germline V lookup: CDR1 SGHRS, CDR2 YFSETQ. This CDR3 is built from 14 residues. Unmatched junction bases numbered 8, after V lost 4 bases and J lost 5 bases. This CDR3 is CASSLGGAGTEAFF. The CDR3 DNA sequence: TGCGCCAGCAGCCTAGGGGGCGCTGGAACTGAAGCTTTCTTT. The variable domain in full, completed from reference TRBV5-1 and TRBJ1-1, reads KAGVTQTPRYLIKTRGQQVTLSCSPISGHRSVSWYQQTPGQGLQFLFEYFSETQRNKGNFPGRFSGRQFSNSRSEMNVSTLELGDSALYLCASSLGGAGTEAFFGQGTRLTVV.

J is TRBJ2-1 and V is TRBV18; 10 nucleotides agree with TRBD1. With 3 bases clipped from V and 3 bases from J, the junction kept 5 bases outside the gene matches. CDR1 is KGHSH and CDR2 is LQKENI in the germline V gene. CDR3 length: 16 residues. CDR3 sequence: CASSPPGQGYYNEQFF. The CDR3 coding sequence is TGTGCCAGCTCACCTCCGGGACAGGGGTACTACAATGAGCAGTTCTTC.

V usage is TRBV5-1 and J usage is TRBJ1-2; D gene unclear. V was shortened by 0 bases and J by 2 bases, with 11 bases between the two germline ends. Germline V gene data show CDR1 as SGHRS and CDR2 as YFSETQ. The CDR3 covers 15 residues. CDR3 DNA sequence: TGCGCCAGCAGCTTGGCCCAACAGATAAACTATGGCTACACCTTC. Its protein product is CASSLAQQINYGYTF.

This rearrangement joins TRBV5-1 to TRBJ1-1; unclear D gene. The CDR3 has 14 residues. V lost 4 bases, J lost 5 bases, and 15 bases lay in between. CDR1 and CDR2 (germline): SGHRS, YFSETQ. Written as DNA, the CDR3 is TGCGCCAGCAGCCAGCCGGGCCGGGTAACTGAAGCTTTCTTT. Protein sequence: CASSQPGRVTEAFF.

The chain links TRBV27 to TRBJ2-7, with D hard to call. The length of the CDR3 is 12 residues. V was cut by 8 bases and J by 5 bases, with 13 bases left in between. CDR1 MNHEY and CDR2 SMNVEV come from the germline V gene (reference sequence). The CDR3 sequence: CASHGVDHEQYF. Written as DNA, the CDR3 is TGTGCCAGCCATGGGGTGGACCACGAGCAGTACTTC.

V and J are TRBV11-1 and TRBJ1-2, with 10 nucleotides matching TRBD1. Per germline, CDR1 SGHAT and CDR2 FQDESV (reference sequence). J lost 8 bases, V lost 2 bases, and 8 bases had no gene match. This CDR3 is built from 15 residues. CDR3 coding DNA: TGTGCCAGCAGCTTATATGGGACAGGGGATCTCGGCTACACCTTC. This translates into CASSLYGTGDLGYTF.

This sequence joins TRBV6-5 and TRBJ1-6; 8 bases are a match to TRBD1. The junction had 5 bases not matched to a gene; V was cut back by 6 bases and J by 7 bases. This CDR3 is built from 14 residues. Germline CDR1 reads MNHEY; CDR2 reads SVGAGI. DNA for the CDR3: TGTGCCAGCAGGAGGCAGGGGGCGAATTCACCCCTCCACTTT. This codes for CASRRQGANSPLHF.

V and J are TRBV28 and TRBJ1-3, with a possible D match to TRBD1 (5 bases). The CDR3 is 15 amino acids. Trimming pared 3 bases from V and 2 bases from J, leaving 11 bases between. CDR1 is MDHEN, CDR2 SYDVKM, per germline. For the CDR3, the DNA is TGTGCCAGCAGTTTCCGGGACCTGACTGGAAACACCATATATTTT. The encoded protein is CASSFRDLTGNTIYF.

The rearrangement links TRBV5-1 to TRBJ1-1, with a tentative D call TRBD1 (6 bases). This CDR3 contains 14 residues. Germline V gene data show CDR1 as SGHRS and CDR2 as YFSETQ. Trimming removed 4 bases from V and 3 bases from J, with 13 bases in between. This CDR3 reads CASSLTGKDTEAFF. The CDR3 bases are TGCGCCAGCAGCCTGACAGGAAAGGACACTGAAGCTTTCTTT.

The chain uses TRBV19 and TRBJ2-2; D is uncertain. Trimming left V 9 bases short and J 5 bases short, with 10 bases between. Germline loops: CDR1 LNHDA, CDR2 SQIVND (reference sequence). This CDR3 has 12 amino acids. The CDR3 DNA reads TGTGCCAGCTCCCCAGAGACCGGGGAGCTGTTTTTT. As protein: CASSPETGELFF.

V gene TRBV28 combines with J gene TRBJ1-3; 8 nucleotides agree with TRBD1. The trim removed 5 bases at V and 2 bases at J, leaving 8 bases unmatched. Germline-derived CDR1 and CDR2 are MDHEN and SYDVKM. This CDR3 region has 16 residues. CDR3 sequence (DNA): TGTGCCAGCAGTAAACGACAGGGGTTAGCTGGAAACACCATATATTTT. Protein sequence: CASSKRQGLAGNTIYF.

The V and J genes are TRBV11-1 and TRBJ2-1; D is unclear. V lost 5 bases to trimming and J lost 3 bases, with 8 bases between them. This CDR3 has 13 amino acids. In germline, CDR1 is SGHAT, CDR2 FQDESV (reference sequence). The CDR3 sequence is CASSLSFYNEQFF. The CDR3 DNA sequence: TGTGCCAGCAGCCTGTCCTTCTACAATGAGCAGTTCTTC. The full variable domain, its missing parts supplied by reference TRBV11-1 and TRBJ2-1, is EAEVAQSPRYKITEKSQAVAFWCDPISGHATLYWYRQILGQGPELLVQFQDESVVDDSQLPKDRFSAERLKGVDSTLKIQPAELGDSAMYLCASSLSFYNEQFFGPGTRLTVL.

V usage is TRBV6-6 and J usage is TRBJ1-5, with D possibly matching TRBD1 (5 bases). The CDR3 totals 14 residues. V gave up 9 bases and J gave up 1 base, with 13 bases separating them. Germline V CDR1 and CDR2: MNHNY, SVGAGI (reference sequence). CDR3 bases: TGTGCCAGTGGGGACCGTGGGAGCAATCAGCCCCAGCATTTT. Translation gives CASGDRGSNQPQHF.